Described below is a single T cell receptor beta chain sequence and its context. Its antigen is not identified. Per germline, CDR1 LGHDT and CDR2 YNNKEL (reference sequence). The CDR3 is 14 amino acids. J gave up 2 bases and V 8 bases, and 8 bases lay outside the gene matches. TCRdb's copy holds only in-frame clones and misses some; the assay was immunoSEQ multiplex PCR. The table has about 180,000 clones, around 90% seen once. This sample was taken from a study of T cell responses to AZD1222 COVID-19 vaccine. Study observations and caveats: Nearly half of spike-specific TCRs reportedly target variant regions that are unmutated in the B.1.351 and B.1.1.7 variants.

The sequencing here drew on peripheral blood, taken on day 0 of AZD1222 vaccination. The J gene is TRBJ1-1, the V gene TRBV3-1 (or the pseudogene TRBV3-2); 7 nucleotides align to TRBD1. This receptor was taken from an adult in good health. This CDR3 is CASEKGTDNTEAFF. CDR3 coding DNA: TGTGCCAGCGAAAAAGGGACAGACAACACTGAAGCTTTCTTT.